This paragraph covers one T cell receptor beta chain sequence. Its binding antigen is unknown. Compared with germline, V lacks 5 bases and J lacks 7 bases; bases without a gene match: 6. Via the germline V gene (reference sequence), CDR1 is MNHEY and CDR2 SMNVEV. Its CDR3 holds 14 amino acids, cysteine through phenylalanine. Left in the record is the CDR3 DNA by itself, 42 bases read in frame from the first base. The record originates from a study of cytomegalovirus exposure and HLA in healthy donors listed by TCRdb under 2017. Regarding the research as a whole: In an earlier analysis of fewer than 750 of the donors, approximately 300 Gb of sequence data and roughly 100 million unique TCR beta sequences from some 170 million T cells were reported. Donor age, sex, ethnicity and CMV serostatus were compiled alongside the repertoire data. Among the roughly 390 genotyped donors, roughly 80% belonged to the genetic ancestry cluster associated with self-reported Caucasian donors. The study combined high-throughput TCR immunosequencing, statistical association of individual TCRs with disease status, and machine learning to predict cytomegalovirus infection status. To decide whether each TCR beta V gene segment behaved as functional or pseudogenic, an earlier analysis of some 580 of the donors relied on high-throughput TCR beta sequencing. All discovery cohort repertoires had been generated on a single sequencing platform. On average, roughly 240,000 unique TCR beta nucleotide sequences were sequenced per donor among some 430 genotyped donors of the cohort, with 15% to 20% of those sequences being non-productive. Along with the roughly 610-subject first cohort, a separate validation cohort of over a hundred different subjects was used. An early release covering some 640 HLA-typed donors comprised about 290 gigabases of sequencing data and approximately 85 million unique TCR sequences. Rather than drawing on any new phenotypic data, the later analysis identified candidate immune exposures from TCR beta sequences and the way those sequences occurred across donors. The aim of the study was to test whether cataloging public T cell receptors could identify signatures of past pathogen exposure. Genome-wide SNP genotypes for about 65% of the 666 donors were used in a later genetic analysis, which treated that subset as a discovery cohort. Because of strong linkage in the cohort, 5 or 6 DR-DQ haplotypes were treated as single units for association and clustering. Using immunosequencing, the study profiled T cell repertoires from 500 to 800 subjects and related those repertoires to cytomegalovirus serostatus. HLA typing covered class I and class II loci at four-digit resolution. A later analysis re-analyzed previously published TCR beta repertoires from approximately 700 donors and added high-resolution HLA genotyping to study TCR occurrence patterns. The number of typed donors differed by locus: about 629-630 for A, B, C, DRB1 and DQB1; approximately 540 for DQA1; roughly 600 for DPA1; and about 450 for DPB1.

Preparation of the library involved the immunoSEQ multiplex PCR assay. The multiplex PCR relied on a mix of 60 forward primers for TCR Vbeta segments and 13 reverse primers for TCR Jbeta segments. The CDR3 region of rearranged TCR beta genes was amplified from genomic DNA by a multiplex PCR assay. The Illumina HiSeq System was used to sequence the amplified TCR beta libraries as 87-base-pair reads. The original pipeline was this. A later analysis tallied 75 million to 85 million unique TCR beta chains across the 660 or so repertoires, and some 10 million of those chains were shared by two or more donors. A nearest-neighbor algorithm error-corrected the raw reads and collapsed the reads into unique sequences, merging closely related sequences to remove PCR and sequencing errors. To assign V, D and J gene segments, CDR3 sequences were aligned to IMGT reference sequences. For a sequence to be retained, at least a six-nucleotide match to both a V gene segment and a J gene segment was required. A rearrangement counted as productive if the CDR3 had no stop codons and remained in frame with V and J, and every other rearrangement counted as non-productive. Following IMGT convention, CDR3 was defined as the stretch from the second conserved V-encoded cysteine up to the conserved J-encoded phenylalanine. The earlier analysis of roughly 590 of the donors excluded sequences that lacked an unambiguous match to a single V gene segment. In an earlier analysis of about 590 of the donors, a V segment was called functional when productive rearrangements were above 56.7%, and segregating when the standard deviation between donors exceeded 5%. To diagnose cytomegalovirus status from the catalog of TCR beta chain sequences, a statistical classification framework was built. In a later analysis, TCR nucleotide sequences were compared against IMGT/GENE-DB human TR gene sequences so that V and J genes could be assigned. A later analysis assigned CDR3 sequences and most-parsimonious VDJ recombination scenarios with the TCRdist pipeline. A later analysis defined each TCR beta chain by its CDR3 amino acid sequence plus V-gene family, and excluded reads lacking a unique V-gene family. To address suspected cross-contamination and a sequencing artifact, a later analysis removed 450 to 700 highly shared, low-generation-probability nucleotide sequences. In a later analysis, a clonal expansion index was calculated for each public chain from normalized within-repertoire ranks of inferred template counts. Generation probabilities in a later analysis came from a VDJ recombination model fitted to out-of-frame rearrangements, and those results were checked against IGoR. Hypergeometric tests were used in a later analysis to score TCR-TCR, TCR-HLA and TCR-CMV co-occurrence, with a repertoire-size bias correction applied to the TCR pairs. False discovery rates were estimated in a later analysis by permuting HLA or CMV assignments 20 times. In a later analysis, co-occurring TCRs were grouped with DBSCAN, and TCRdist sequence similarity was added when clustering was performed within HLA-allele-positive subsets. Repertoires with fewer than 30,000 or more than 120,000 public chains, plus five repertoires with anomalous nucleotide sharing, were excluded from co-occurrence clustering. Here the immuneACCESS table is served through TCRdb, limited to in-frame sequences with V and J called. Missing clones are a known gap in these copies; in checked studies unresolved V genes cover under half, and the rest lacks a known reason. That table furnishes V, J and clone size, whereas the DNA furnished D and trimming. This sample's clone table shows 90,000 to 120,000 clones. In total, the top ten clones hold 0.55% to 0.65% of the sample.

The cohort consisted of 600 to 750 healthy bone marrow donors. At the time of sampling, every cohort member was nominally healthy, though immune exposures that went unrecorded were likely present. The donor tested CMV seronegative and was one of the 352 seronegative cohort members. A peripheral blood sample was collected from each donor, and TCR beta sequencing was performed on peripheral blood mononuclear cells. The Qiagen DNeasy Blood Extraction Kit was used to extract genomic DNA from the blood cell samples. The full study reports these points: A later analysis associated approximately 17,000 TCR beta sequences with specific HLA alleles at a false discovery rate of 0.05. The 87-base-pair reads could not distinguish some IMGT-functional V segments, including TRBV6-2 and TRBV6-3, so those segments were excluded. In vitro tests confirmed that a few of the cytomegalovirus-associated TCR beta chains recognize cytomegalovirus antigens. HLA typing was unavailable for some donors at each locus, so association tests used only the typed subset. Only TCR beta chains were sequenced in this cohort, and the absence of alpha or paired-chain data limited detectable features. According to the authors, the approach could potentially be generalized to other disease states and immunological phenotypes. The study listed 150 to 200 TCR beta chains as associated with cytomegalovirus. When HLA alleles, especially DR and DQ, strongly co-occurred, attributing TCR associations to individual alleles was difficult. Around 16 rarely observed V segments, including chromosome 9 orphons, were excluded from the earlier analysis of just under 600 of the donors because counts were too low. A further reported finding was that TCR beta sequences accurately predicted the HLA-A and HLA-B alleles for most subjects in the first cohort. A cluster of highly shared sequence variants was judged likely to represent a technical artifact of the sequencing pipeline. According to a later genetic analysis, donors in an Asian-associated ancestry cluster had fewer N-insertions in productive TCRs than the approximately 700-donor mean. Sequencing depth was assumed to be roughly uniform across donors in the presence/absence analyses, though that assumption may not hold. In an earlier analysis of fewer than 750 of the donors, most TCR beta V segments were observed in productive rearrangements about 90% or about 30% of the time, broadly matching IMGT annotations. Cytomegalovirus status was reported to be diagnosed by the classifier with high specificity and sensitivity in both the original and validation cohorts. Most TCR sequences were observed very rarely across donors, whereas some public TCRs were present in many individuals. The only immune exposure information available for the cohort was CMV serostatus. Linkage disequilibrium might explain the correlated functional status among segregating V segments, but an unknown experimental factor could not be excluded. In a later analysis, the rate of TCR association differed among HLA loci, with DRB1 alleles having the most associated TCRs and HLA-C alleles having the fewest. In a later genetic analysis, a missense DCLRE1C variant was associated with V-gene and J-gene trimming of TCR beta chains, and the association was replicated in an independent cohort. A later analysis found that HLA-associated TCR beta chains were more clonally expanded and had lower generation probabilities than equally common non-associated chains. In a later analysis, several top co-occurrence clusters were reported to appear linked to parvovirus B19, influenza, CMV and Epstein-Barr virus. A later analysis found that most CMV-associated TCR beta chains appeared HLA-restricted, with HLA associations seemingly driven largely by CMV exposure.

The source material was PBMCs. This TCR came from a man in his fifties in good health and CMV-seronegative. The rearranged segments are TRBV27 and TRBJ2-1, with 9 junctional bases fitting TRBD1. The CDR3: CASSTMTGGNEQFF. In nucleotide form, the sequence is TGTGCCAGCAGTACTATGACAGGGGGAAATGAGCAGTTCTTC.